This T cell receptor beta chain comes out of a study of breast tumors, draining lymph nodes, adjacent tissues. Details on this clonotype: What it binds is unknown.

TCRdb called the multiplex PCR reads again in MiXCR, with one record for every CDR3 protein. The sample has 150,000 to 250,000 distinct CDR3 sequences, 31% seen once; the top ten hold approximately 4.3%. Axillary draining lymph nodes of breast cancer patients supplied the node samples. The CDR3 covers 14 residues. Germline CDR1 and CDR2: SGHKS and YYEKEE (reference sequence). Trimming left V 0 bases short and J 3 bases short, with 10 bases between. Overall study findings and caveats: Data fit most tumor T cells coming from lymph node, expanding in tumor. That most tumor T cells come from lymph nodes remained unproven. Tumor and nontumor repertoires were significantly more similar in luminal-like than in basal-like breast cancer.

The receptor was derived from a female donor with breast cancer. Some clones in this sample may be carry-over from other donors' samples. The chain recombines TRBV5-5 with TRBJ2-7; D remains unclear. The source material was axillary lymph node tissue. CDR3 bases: TGTGCCAGCAGCTTGGCGGGCGCTTTCTACGAGCAGTACTTC. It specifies CASSLAGAFYEQYF.